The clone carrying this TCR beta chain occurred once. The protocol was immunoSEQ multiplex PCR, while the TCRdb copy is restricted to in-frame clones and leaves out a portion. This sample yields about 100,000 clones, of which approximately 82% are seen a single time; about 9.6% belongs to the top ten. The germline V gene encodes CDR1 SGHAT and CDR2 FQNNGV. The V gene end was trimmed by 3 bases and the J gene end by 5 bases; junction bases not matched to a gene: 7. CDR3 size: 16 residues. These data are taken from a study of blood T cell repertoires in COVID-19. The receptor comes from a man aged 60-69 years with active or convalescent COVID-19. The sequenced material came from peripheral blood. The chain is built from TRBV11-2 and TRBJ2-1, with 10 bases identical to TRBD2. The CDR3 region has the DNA TGTGCCAGCAGCTTTGGTTATAGCGGGAGGAACAATGAGCAGTTCTTC. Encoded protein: CASSFGYSGRNNEQFF.